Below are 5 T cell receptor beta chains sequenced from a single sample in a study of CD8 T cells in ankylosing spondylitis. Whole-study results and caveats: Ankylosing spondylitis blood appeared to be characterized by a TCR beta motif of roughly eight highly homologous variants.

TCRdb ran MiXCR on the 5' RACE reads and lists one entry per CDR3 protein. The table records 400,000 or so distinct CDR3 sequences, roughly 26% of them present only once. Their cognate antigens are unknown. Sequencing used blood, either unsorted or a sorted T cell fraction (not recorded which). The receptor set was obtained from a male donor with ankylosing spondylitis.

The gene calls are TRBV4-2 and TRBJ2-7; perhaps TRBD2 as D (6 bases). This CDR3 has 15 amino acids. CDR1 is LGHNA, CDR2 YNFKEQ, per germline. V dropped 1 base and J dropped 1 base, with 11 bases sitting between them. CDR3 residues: CASSQVAVPSYEQYF. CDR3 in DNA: TGTGCCAGCAGCCAAGTAGCGGTTCCTTCCTACGAGCAGTACTTC.

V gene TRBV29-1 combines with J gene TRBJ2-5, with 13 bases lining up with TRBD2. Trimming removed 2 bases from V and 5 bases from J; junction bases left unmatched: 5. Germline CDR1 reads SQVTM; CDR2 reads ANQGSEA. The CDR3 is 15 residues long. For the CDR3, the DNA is TGCAGCGTTGAAAAACTAGCGGGAGGGCTGGAGACCCAGTACTTC. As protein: CSVEKLAGGLETQYF.

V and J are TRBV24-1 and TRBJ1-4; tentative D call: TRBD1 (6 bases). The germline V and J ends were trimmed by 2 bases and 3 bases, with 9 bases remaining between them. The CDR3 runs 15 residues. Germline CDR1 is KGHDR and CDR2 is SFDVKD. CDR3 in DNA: TGTGCCACCAGTGATTCATCAGGGGCTAATGAAAAACTGTTTTTT. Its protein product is CATSDSSGANEKLFF.

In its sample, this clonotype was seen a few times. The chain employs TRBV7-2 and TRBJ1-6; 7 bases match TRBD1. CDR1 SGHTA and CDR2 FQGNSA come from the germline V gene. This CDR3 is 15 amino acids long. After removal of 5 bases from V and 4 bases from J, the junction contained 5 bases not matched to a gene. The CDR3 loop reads CASSPRTGYNSPLHF. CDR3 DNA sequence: TGTGCCAGCAGCCCCCGGACAGGTTATAATTCACCCCTCCACTTT.

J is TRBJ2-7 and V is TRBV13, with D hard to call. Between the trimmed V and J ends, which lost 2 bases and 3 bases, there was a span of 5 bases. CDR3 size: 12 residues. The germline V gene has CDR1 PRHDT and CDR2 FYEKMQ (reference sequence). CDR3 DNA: TGTGCCAGCAGCTTATTGGGCTACGAGCAGTACGTC. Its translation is CASSLLGYEQYV.